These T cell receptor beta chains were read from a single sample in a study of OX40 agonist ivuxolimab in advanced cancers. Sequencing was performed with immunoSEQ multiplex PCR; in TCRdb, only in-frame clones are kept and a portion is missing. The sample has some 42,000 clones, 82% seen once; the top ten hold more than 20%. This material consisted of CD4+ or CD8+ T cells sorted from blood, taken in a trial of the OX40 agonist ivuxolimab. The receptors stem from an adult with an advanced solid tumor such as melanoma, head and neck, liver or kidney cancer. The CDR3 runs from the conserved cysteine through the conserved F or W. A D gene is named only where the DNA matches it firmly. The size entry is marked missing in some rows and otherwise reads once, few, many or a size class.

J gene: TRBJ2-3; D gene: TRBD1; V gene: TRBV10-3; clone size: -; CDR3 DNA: TGTGCCATCAGCTCTAATGACAGGGCCAACACAGATACGCAGTATTTT; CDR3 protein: CAISSNDRANTDTQYF
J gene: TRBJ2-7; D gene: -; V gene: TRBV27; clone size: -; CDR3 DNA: TGTGCCAGCAGTTTAGGTCCAGGGGTCGAGCAGTACTTC; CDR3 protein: CASSLGPGVEQYF
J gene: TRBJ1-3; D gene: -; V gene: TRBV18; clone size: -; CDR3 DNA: TGTGCCAGCTCCGCCGAAGGAGCGTCTGGAAACACCATATATTTT; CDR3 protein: CASSAEGASGNTIYF
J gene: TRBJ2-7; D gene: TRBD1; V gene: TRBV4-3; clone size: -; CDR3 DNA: TGCGCCAGCAGCTTCAACACAGGGGGCTACGAGCAGTACTTC; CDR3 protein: CASSFNTGGYEQYF
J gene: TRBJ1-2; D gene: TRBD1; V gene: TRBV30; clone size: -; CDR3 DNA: TGTGCCTGGAGTGTACGGACAGGGACCCTCTATGGCTACACCTTC; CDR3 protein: CAWSVRTGTLYGYTF
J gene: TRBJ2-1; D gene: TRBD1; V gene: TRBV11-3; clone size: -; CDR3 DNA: TGTGCCAGCAGCTTCGAACCGGGACAGGAAAACAATGAGCAGTTCTTC; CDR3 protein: CASSFEPGQENNEQFF
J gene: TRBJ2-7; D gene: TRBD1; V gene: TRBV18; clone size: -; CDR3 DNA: TGTGCCAGCTCACGGGGGACAGAGACCTCCTACGAGCAGTACTTC; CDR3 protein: CASSRGTETSYEQYF
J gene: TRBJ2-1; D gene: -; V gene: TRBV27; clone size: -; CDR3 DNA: TGTGCCAGCGCGGACCAGGGGCACTCCTACAATGAGCAGTTCTTC; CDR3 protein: CASADQGHSYNEQFF
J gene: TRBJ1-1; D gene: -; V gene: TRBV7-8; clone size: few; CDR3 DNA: TGTGCCAGCAGCTTAGTTGGTGGGGGAAAGAGTGAAGCTTTCTTT; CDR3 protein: CASSLVGGGKSEAFF
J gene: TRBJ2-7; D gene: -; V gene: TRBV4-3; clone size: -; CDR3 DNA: TGCGCCAGCAGCCAAGATTACACGATGCCTACTTACGAGCAGTACTTC; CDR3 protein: CASSQDYTMPTYEQYF
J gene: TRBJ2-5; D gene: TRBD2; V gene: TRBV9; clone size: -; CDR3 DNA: TGTGCCAGCAGCTCCCGGGGAGGGTCCTACGAGACCCAGTACTTC; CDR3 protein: CASSSRGGSYETQYF
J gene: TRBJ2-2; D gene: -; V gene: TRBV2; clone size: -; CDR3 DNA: TGTGCCAGCAGTGGTCAGCGGCCGAACACCGGGGAGCTGTTTTTT; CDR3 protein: CASSGQRPNTGELFF
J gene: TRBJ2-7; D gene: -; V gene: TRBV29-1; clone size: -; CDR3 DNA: TGCAGCGTTCCTGCCGGGACTTCCCTCATTTACGAGCAGTACTTC; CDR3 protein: CSVPAGTSLIYEQYF
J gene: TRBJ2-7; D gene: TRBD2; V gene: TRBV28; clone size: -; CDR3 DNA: TGTGCCAGCAGTTTATTTCTAGCGGGATCTTACGAGCAGTACTTC; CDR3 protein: CASSLFLAGSYEQYF
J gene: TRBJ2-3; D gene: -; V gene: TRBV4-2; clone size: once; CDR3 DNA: TGTGCCAGCAGCAACGGACCAGATACGCAGTATTTT; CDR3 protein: CASSNGPDTQYF
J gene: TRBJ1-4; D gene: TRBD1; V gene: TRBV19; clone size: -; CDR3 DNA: TGTGCCAGTAGTTCATGGACAGGTCGAAAACTGTTTTTT; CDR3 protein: CASSSWTGRKLFF
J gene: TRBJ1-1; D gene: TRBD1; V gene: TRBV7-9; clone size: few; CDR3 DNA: TGTGCCAGCAGCAACCGACAGGGGAAGAACACTGAAGCTTTCTTT; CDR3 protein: CASSNRQGKNTEAFF
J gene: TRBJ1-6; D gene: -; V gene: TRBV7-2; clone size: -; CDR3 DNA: TGTGCCAGCAGCCGAACCTCGACGGCAGATTATTCACCCCTCCACTTT; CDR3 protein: CASSRTSTADYSPLHF
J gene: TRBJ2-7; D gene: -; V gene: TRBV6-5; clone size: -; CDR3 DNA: TGTGCCAGCAGTTGGGGGGGGCCCGAGCAGTACTTC; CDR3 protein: CASSWGGPEQYF
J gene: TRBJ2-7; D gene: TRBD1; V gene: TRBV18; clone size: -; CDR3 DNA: TGTGCCAGCTCACCACCGGGACAGGGGGCAGGGTACTTC; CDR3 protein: CASSPPGQGAGYF
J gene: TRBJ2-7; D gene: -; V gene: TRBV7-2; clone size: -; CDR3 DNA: TGTGCCAGCAGCTTAGATAGCGGAAACTACGAGCAGTACTTC; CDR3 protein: CASSLDSGNYEQYF
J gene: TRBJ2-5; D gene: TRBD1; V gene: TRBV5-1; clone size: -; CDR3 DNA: TGCGCCAGCAGCTCCACAGGCGGGACAGGGGTCGAGACCCAGTACTTC; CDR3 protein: CASSSTGGTGVETQYF
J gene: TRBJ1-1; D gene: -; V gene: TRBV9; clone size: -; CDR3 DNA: TGTGCCAGCAGCGTAGGGAACGGGGGCTTGAACACTGAAGCTTTCTTT; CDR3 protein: CASSVGNGGLNTEAFF
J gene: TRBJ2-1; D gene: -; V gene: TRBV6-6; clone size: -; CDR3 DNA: TGTGCCAGCAGTTCGCCAACAGGAACAATGGAGCAGTTCTTC; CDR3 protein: CASSSPTGTMEQFF
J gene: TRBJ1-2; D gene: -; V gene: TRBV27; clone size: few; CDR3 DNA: TGTGCCAGCAGTTCGATCTCAGCCTATGGCTACACCTTC; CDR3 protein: CASSSISAYGYTF
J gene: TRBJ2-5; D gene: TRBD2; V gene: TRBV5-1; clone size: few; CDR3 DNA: TGCGCCAGCAGCCCGGGACTAGCGGGAGGGCCTGGAGAGACCCAGTACTTC; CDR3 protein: CASSPGLAGGPGETQYF
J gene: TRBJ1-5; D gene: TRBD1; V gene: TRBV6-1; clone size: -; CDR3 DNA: TGTGCCAGCAGTAACAGGGGGCGAGAGCCCCAGCATTTT; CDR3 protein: CASSNRGREPQHF
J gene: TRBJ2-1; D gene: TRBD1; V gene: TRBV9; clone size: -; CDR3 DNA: TGTGCCAGCAGCGTAGCAGGACAGGGATTTGGCAATGAGCAGTTCTTC; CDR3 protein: CASSVAGQGFGNEQFF
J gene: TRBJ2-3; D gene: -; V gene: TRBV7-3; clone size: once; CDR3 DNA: TGTGCCAGCATGGTAACCGGCACAGATACGCAGTATTTT; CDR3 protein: CASMVTGTDTQYF
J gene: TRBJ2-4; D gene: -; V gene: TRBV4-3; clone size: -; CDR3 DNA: TGCGCCAGCAGCCACCTGAAACAGGGCGGAAACATTCAGTACTTC; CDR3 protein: CASSHLKQGGNIQYF
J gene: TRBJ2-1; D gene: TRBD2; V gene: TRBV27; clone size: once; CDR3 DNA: TGTGCCAGCAGTAGAGGACTAGCGGGAGGGACGAATGAGCAGTTCTTC; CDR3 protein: CASSRGLAGGTNEQFF
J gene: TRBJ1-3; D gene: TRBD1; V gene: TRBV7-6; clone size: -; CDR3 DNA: TGTGCCAGCAGCTTAGAGGGGACAGAAGGAAACACCATATATTTT; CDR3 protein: CASSLEGTEGNTIYF
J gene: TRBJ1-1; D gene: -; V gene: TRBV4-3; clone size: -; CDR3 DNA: TGCGCCAGCAGCCAGGACTCGGGACACTACACTGAAGCTTTCTTT; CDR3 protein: CASSQDSGHYTEAFF
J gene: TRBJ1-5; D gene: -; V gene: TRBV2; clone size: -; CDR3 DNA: TGTGCCAGCAGAGCTCATAATAGCAATCAGCCCCAGCATTTT; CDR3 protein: CASRAHNSNQPQHF
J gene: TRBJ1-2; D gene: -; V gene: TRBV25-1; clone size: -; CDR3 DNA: TGTGCCAGCAGTGACGGGACGAGCTATGGCTACACCTTC; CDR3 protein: CASSDGTSYGYTF
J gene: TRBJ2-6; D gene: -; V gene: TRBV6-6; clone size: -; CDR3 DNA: TGTGCCAGCGCCAGCGGGTCTGGGGCCAACGTCCTGACTTTC; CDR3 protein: CASASGSGANVLTF
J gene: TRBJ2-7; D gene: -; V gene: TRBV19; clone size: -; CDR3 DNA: TGTGCCAGTAGTGAACAAGGCAGACCCTACGAGCAGTACTTC; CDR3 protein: CASSEQGRPYEQYF
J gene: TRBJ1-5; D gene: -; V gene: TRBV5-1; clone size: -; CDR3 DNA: TGCGCCAGCAGCTCCGGTACCGACAATCAGCCCCAGCATTTT; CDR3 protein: CASSSGTDNQPQHF
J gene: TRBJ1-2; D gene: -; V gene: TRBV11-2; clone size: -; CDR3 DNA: TGTGCCAGCAGCTCGGTCCGGGACCGGAAATTAGTGGACTATGGCTACACCTTC; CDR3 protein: CASSSVRDRKLVDYGYTF
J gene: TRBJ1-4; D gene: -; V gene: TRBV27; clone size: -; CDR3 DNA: TGTGCCAGCAGGAGTTTAGACGCCGTATTTAATGAAAAACTGTTTTTT; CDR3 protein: CASRSLDAVFNEKLFF
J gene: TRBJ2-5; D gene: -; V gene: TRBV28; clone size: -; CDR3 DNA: TGTGCCAGCAGAGGACAAGAGACCCAGTACTTC; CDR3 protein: CASRGQETQYF
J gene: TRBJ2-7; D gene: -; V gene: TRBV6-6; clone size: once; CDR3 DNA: TGTGCCAGCAGTTCCCTGGGCGAGCAGTACTTC; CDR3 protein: CASSSLGEQYF
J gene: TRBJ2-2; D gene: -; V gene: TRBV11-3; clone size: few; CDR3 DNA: TGTGCCAGCAGCTCTTACACCGGGGAGCTGTTTTTT; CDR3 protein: CASSSYTGELFF